The clone carrying this T cell receptor beta chain came up a few times. Its target is unknown. The sample belongs to a study of T cells in Graves' hyperthyroidism and ophthalmopathy. General observations from the study: Prediction of ophthalmopathy progression came a median approximately 6 months pre-onset.

CDR3 length: 11 amino acids. With 3 bases removed from V and 7 bases from J, the gap between germline ends came to 4 bases. Germline assignment: CDR1 LNHDA and CDR2 SQIVND (reference sequence). From RNA transcripts, TCR beta CDR3 regions were amplified. The HTBI primer set served for first-round RT-PCR of the TCR CDR3. TCRdb processed the multiplex PCR reads anew with MiXCR; each CDR3 protein has one entry. This table has 300,000 to 400,000 distinct CDR3 sequences, around 23% appearing once. A roughly 9.7 ml volume of fresh peripheral blood provided the PBMCs. The sequenced material came from blood. The source is a woman between 45 and 65 years old with Graves' hyperthyroidism. V is TRBV19 and J is TRBJ2-1, with D hard to call. The CDR3 here is CASSMTNEQFF. The DNA of the CDR3 is TGTGCCAGTAGTATGACGAATGAGCAGTTCTTC.